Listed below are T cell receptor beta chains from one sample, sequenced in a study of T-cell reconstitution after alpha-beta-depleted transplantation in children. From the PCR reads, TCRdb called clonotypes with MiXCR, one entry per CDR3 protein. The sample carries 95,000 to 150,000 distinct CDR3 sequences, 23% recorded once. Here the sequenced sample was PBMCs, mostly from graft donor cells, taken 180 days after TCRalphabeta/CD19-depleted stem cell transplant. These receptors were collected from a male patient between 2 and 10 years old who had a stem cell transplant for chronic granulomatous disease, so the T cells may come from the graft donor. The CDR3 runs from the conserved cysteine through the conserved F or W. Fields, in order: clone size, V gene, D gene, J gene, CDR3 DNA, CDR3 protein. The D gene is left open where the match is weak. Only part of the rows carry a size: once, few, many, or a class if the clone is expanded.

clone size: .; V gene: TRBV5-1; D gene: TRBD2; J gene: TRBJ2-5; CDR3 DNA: TGCGCCAGCAGCTATGGACTAGGAGAGACCCAGTACTTC; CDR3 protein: CASSYGLGETQYF
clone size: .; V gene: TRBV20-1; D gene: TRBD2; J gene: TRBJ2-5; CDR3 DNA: TGCAGTGCCGGGACTAGCGGTGCAGAGACCCAGTACTTC; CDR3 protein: CSAGTSGAETQYF
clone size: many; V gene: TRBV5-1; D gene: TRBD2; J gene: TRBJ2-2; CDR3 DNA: TGCGCCAGCAGCTCGCCTTCCGGCGGGGGGCGGAACACCGGGGAGCTGTTTTTT; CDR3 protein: CASSSPSGGGRNTGELFF
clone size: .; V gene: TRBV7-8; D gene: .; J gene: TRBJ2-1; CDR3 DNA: TGTGCCACTGAGTGGCCCAATGAGCAGTTCTTC; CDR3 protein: CATEWPNEQFF
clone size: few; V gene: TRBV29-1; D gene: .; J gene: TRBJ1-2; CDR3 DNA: TGCAGCGTTGAAGGGGGGGCGGGTGGCTACACCTTC; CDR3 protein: CSVEGGAGGYTF
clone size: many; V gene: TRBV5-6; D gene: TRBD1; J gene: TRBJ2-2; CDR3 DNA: TGTGCCAGCAGCTTGGAGACAGGGGGTGGCACCGGGGAGCTGTTTTTT; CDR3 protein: CASSLETGGGTGELFF
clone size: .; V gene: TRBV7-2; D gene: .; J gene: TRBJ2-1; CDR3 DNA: TGTGCCAGCAGCGACCCCCGGCGCATGATCTTC; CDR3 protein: CASSDPRRMIF
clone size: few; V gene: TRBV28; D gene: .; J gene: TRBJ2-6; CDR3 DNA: TGTGCCAGCAGTAACCGGGACCAAACCCTCCTCTGGGCCAACGTCCTGACTTTC; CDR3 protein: CASSNRDQTLLWANVLTF
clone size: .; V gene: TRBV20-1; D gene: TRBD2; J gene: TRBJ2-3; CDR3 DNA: TGCAGTGCTAGACGACTAGCGGGAGTGGGGGATACGCAGTATTTT; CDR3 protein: CSARRLAGVGDTQYF
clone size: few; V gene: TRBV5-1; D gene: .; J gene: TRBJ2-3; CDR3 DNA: TGCGCCAGCAACAATAGGAGACCTACAGATACGCAGTATTTT; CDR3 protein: CASNNRRPTDTQYF
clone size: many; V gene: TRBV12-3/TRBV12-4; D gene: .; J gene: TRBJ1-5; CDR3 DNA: TGTGCCAGCAGTTTTGGACAGCAAAATCAGCCCCAGCATTTT; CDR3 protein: CASSFGQQNQPQHF
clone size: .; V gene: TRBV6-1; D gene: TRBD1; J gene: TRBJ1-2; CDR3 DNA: TGTGCCAGCAGGGGGACAGGGGAGGATTTCGGCTATGGCTACACCTTC; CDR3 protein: CASRGTGEDFGYGYTF
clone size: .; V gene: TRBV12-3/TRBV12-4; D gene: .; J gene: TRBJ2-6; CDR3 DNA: TGTGCCAGCAGTTTGACTTCTGGGGCCAACGGCCTGACTTTC; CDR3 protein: CASSLTSGANGLTF